These 30 T cell receptor beta chains were all obtained from the same sample, sequenced in a study of T cell repertoires in ileal Crohn's disease. Time point specified: neoterminal ileum biopsy at postoperative endoscopy, about 6 months after surgery. The protocol was immunoSEQ multiplex PCR, while the TCRdb copy is restricted to in-frame clones and leaves out a portion. The table records about 13,000 clones, about two thirds of them present only once. Sequences were obtained from ileal tissue. The receptors originated from an adult with Crohn's disease.

The J gene is TRBJ2-1, the V gene TRBV5-1; tentative D call: TRBD2 (6 bases). CDR3 size: 15 residues. V was shortened by 4 bases and J by 5 bases, with 16 bases between the two germline ends. The germline V gene encodes CDR1 SGHRS and CDR2 YFSETQ. The CDR3 nucleotides read TGCGCCAGCAGCATTAGCGGAGACGCGAACAATGAGCAGTTCTTC. Translating gives CASSISGDANNEQFF.

In this sample, this clone turned up a few times. V gene TRBV6-1 combines with J gene TRBJ1-5; the D is unclear. This CDR3 has 15 residues. The germline CDR1 and CDR2 sequences are MNHNS and SASEGT. V shed 4 bases and J shed 7 bases, with 17 bases lying between them. The CDR3 spells CASSGSLTAGQPQHF. The CDR3 DNA follows: TGTGCCAGCAGTGGATCCCTCACCGCGGGGCAGCCCCAGCATTTT.

The J gene is TRBJ1-1, the V gene TRBV2; no clear D. There are 13 residues in the CDR3. CDR1 and CDR2 (germline): SNHLY, FYNNEI. Trimming took off 4 bases at V and 5 bases at J, with 11 bases between the two ends. The CDR3 spells CASSVIARTEAFF. The CDR3 bases are TGTGCCAGCAGTGTTATAGCGAGGACTGAAGCTTTCTTT.

This clone is medium-sized. The chain carries TRBV2 and TRBJ2-5; TRBD1 agrees at 10 bases. The junction had 6 bases not matched to a gene; V was cut back by 7 bases and J by 7 bases. Germline assignment: CDR1 SNHLY and CDR2 FYNNEI. CDR3 length: 13 amino acids. As DNA, the CDR3 is TGTGCCAGCACCGGGACAGGGGAGGGGACCCAGTACTTC. Residues: CASTGTGEGTQYF. Full variable domain (remainder filled in from reference TRBV2 and TRBJ2-5): EPEVTQTPSHQVTQMGQEVILRCVPISNHLYFYWYRQILGQKVEFLVSFYNNEISEKSEIFDDQFSVERPDGSNFTLKIRSTKLEDSAMYFCASTGTGEGTQYFGPGTRLLVL.

By frequency in the sample, this clone is medium-sized (0.01 to 0.1%). The V call is TRBV5-6, the J call TRBJ1-2, with 7 nucleotides matching TRBD1. CDR3 length: 13 amino acids. After removal of 4 bases from V and 6 bases from J, the junction contained 6 bases not matched to a gene. The germline V gene encodes CDR1 SGHDT and CDR2 YYEEEE. CDR3 coding DNA: TGTGCCAGCAGCGTTACAGGGGTTCATGGCTACACCTTC. Translating it yields CASSVTGVHGYTF.

J is TRBJ2-7 and V is TRBV23-1; TRBD1 agrees at 10 bases. TRBV23-1 is placed among ORFs of uncertain function. The CDR3 totals 17 residues. With V trimmed by 0 bases and J by 2 bases, 7 bases remained unmatched. CDR3 coding DNA: TGCGCCAGCAGTCAATCATCCCGGGACAGGGGTACCTACGAGCAGTACTTC. This sequence encodes CASSQSSRDRGTYEQYF.

The chain links TRBV19 to TRBJ1-1; D remains ambiguous. The CDR3 totals 16 residues. Trimming removed 1 base from V and 3 bases from J, with 15 bases in between. Germline values: CDR1 LNHDA, CDR2 SQIVND (reference sequence). CDR3 DNA: TGTGCCAGTAGTATAGCCGATGGGAGGGCATACACTGAAGCTTTCTTT. It codes for CASSIADGRAYTEAFF.

This clone was seen just once. This chain links TRBV28 with TRBJ1-2; TRBD1 matches at 7 bases. This CDR3 spans 12 amino acids. With V trimmed by 8 bases and J by 5 bases, 5 bases remained unmatched. CDR1 and CDR2 from the germline V gene are MDHEN and SYDVKM. Here the CDR3 DNA reads TGTGCCAGCGAGGGACAGCCTTATGGCTACACCTTC. It translates to CASEGQPYGYTF.

This clone was detected only a few times. The CDR3 protein is CASSENRDEQYF. The CDR3 DNA reads TGTGCCAGCTCGGAGAACAGGGACGAGCAGTACTTC. V and J are TRBV18 and TRBJ2-7, with D perhaps TRBD1 (6 bases). CDR3 length: 12 residues. Germline CDR1 reads KGHSH; CDR2 reads LQKENI. V lost 6 bases and J lost 5, with 11 bases in between.

The V call is TRBV29-1, the J call TRBJ2-5; maybe TRBD1 (5 bases). Trimming shortened V by 4 bases and J by 2 bases, and 11 bases separated the two germline ends. CDR1 is SQVTM, CDR2 ANQGSEA, per germline. The CDR3 consists of 13 residues. The CDR3 bases are TGCAGCGTTGTTCAGGGTATGCAAGAGACCCAGTACTTC. Translation: CSVVQGMQETQYF.

The V gene is TRBV5-1, the J gene TRBJ2-7; no clear D. Germline lookup yields CDR1 SGHRS and CDR2 YFSETQ. This CDR3 is 15 amino acids long. V was pared by 1 base and J by 4 bases, with 15 bases between. The CDR3 loop is CASSLTQLMGYEQYF. The DNA of the CDR3 is TGCGCCAGCAGCTTGACACAGCTTATGGGGTACGAGCAGTACTTC. The variable domain in full, with the rest retrieved from reference TRBV5-1 and TRBJ2-7, is KAGVTQTPRYLIKTRGQQVTLSCSPISGHRSVSWYQQTPGQGLQFLFEYFSETQRNKGNFPGRFSGRQFSNSRSEMNVSTLELGDSALYLCASSLTQLMGYEQYFGPGTRLTVT.

The J gene is TRBJ1-1, the V gene TRBV7-2; the D is unclear. The CDR3 runs 16 residues. CDR1 is SGHTA, CDR2 FQGNSA, per germline. Trimming removed 2 bases from V and 0 bases from J, with 13 bases in between. The chain's CDR3 is CASSLKGNKVNTEAFF. The DNA for the CDR3 is TGTGCCAGCAGCTTAAAGGGTAACAAAGTGAACACTGAAGCTTTCTTT.

Here the CDR3 DNA reads TGTGCCAGCAACAGGCTGAGCTCCTACGAGCAGTACTTC. It specifies CASNRLSSYEQYF. This sequence joins TRBV28 and TRBJ2-7; weak D call: TRBD1 (5 bases). Per the germline V gene, CDR1 is MDHEN and CDR2 is SYDVKM. V gave up 7 bases and J gave up 0 bases, with 10 bases separating them. This CDR3 has 13 residues.

The genes are TRBV2 and TRBJ2-7; D remains unclear. V lost 6 bases, J lost 3 bases, and 9 bases lay in between. This CDR3 spans 12 amino acids. Per the germline V gene, CDR1 is SNHLY and CDR2 is FYNNEI. CDR3 in amino acids: CASRSNNYEQYF. CDR3 DNA: TGTGCCAGCAGGAGCAACAACTACGAGCAGTACTTC.

The rearrangement uses TRBV11-2 and TRBJ2-3; the D is unclear. The germline gives CDR1 SGHAT, CDR2 FQNNGV. Trimming stripped 5 bases from V and 3 bases from J, with 6 bases between. This CDR3 contains 12 residues. The CDR3, as DNA: TGTGCCAGCAGCCTCTCGACAGATACGCAGTATTTT. As protein: CASSLSTDTQYF.

The sample holds a few counts of this clone. The J gene is TRBJ2-2, the V gene TRBV7-6; 7 bases are a match to TRBD1. Germline CDR1 and CDR2: SGHVS and FNYEAQ. The V gene end was trimmed by 3 bases and the J gene end by 4 bases; junction bases not matched to a gene: 11. CDR3 size: 17 residues. The CDR3 here is CASSFMGEGAGTGELFF. CDR3 bases: TGTGCCAGCAGCTTCATGGGCGAGGGGGCGGGCACCGGGGAGCTGTTTTTT.

This clone was recorded once. It is unclear where the CDR3 begins or ends on the DNA, so no DNA is shown, and the CDR3 is as TCRdb lists it. This chain uses TRBV7-9 with TRBJ2-7; TRBD1 was called by the table and not checked on the DNA. CDR1 and CDR2 from the germline V gene are SEHNR and FQNEAQ (reference sequence). The CDR3 comprises 12 residues, both ends counted. This chain's CDR3 is CASSFGTGATYF.

The chain is built from TRBV4-1 and TRBJ1-6; D remains unclear. V lost 1 base to trimming and J lost 4 bases, with 14 bases between them. The CDR3 is 17 residues long. Looked up from germline, CDR1 is MGHRA and CDR2 is YSYEKL. The CDR3 loop reads CASSQVIVTEYNSPLHF. CDR3 in DNA: TGCGCCAGCAGCCAAGTAATCGTGACCGAGTATAATTCACCCCTCCACTTT.

The chain couples TRBV7-2 to TRBJ1-6; D perhaps matches TRBD1 (5 bases). V lost 3 bases and J 7 bases, leaving 10 bases between the germline ends. The CDR3 extends over 14 amino acids. Germline lookup yields CDR1 SGHTA and CDR2 FQGNSA. The CDR3 DNA sequence: TGTGCCAGCAGCTTTGCAGGGCCCAATTCACCCCTCCACTTT. Translating it yields CASSFAGPNSPLHF.

This clone has only a few counts. The chain is built from TRBV30 and TRBJ1-1; D may be TRBD1 (6 bases). The CDR3 length is 13 residues. V was trimmed by 3 bases and J by 5 bases, leaving 13 bases between them. Looked up from germline, CDR1 is GTSNPN and CDR2 is SVGIG (reference sequence). The CDR3, as DNA: TGTGCCTGGAGCCTGGACAGCGAAACTGAAGCTTTCTTT. Amino acids: CAWSLDSETEAFF.

The chain employs TRBV9 and TRBJ2-2; the D gene could be TRBD1 or TRBD2 (5 bases each). Deletions cut 0 bases from V and 0 bases from J, with 9 bases between. The CDR3 consists of 16 residues. Germline V gives CDR1 SGDLS, CDR2 YYNGEE. CDR3 amino acids: CASSVERGANTGELFF. The CDR3 DNA reads as TGTGCCAGCAGCGTAGAGAGGGGCGCGAACACCGGGGAGCTGTTTTTT.

This chain joins TRBV23-1 and TRBJ1-5; 9 nucleotides align to TRBD1. TRBV23-1 is sorted into the ORF group, with uncertain function. The CDR3 spans 19 residues. Trimming at V came to 6 bases and at J to 2 bases, leaving 17 bases not matched to a gene. The CDR3 protein is CASSDPGQGLEWGNQPQHF. The CDR3 nucleotides are TGCGCCAGCAGCGACCCGGGACAGGGATTGGAGTGGGGCAATCAGCCCCAGCATTTT.

V and J are TRBV6-1 and TRBJ1-2; 10 bases are a match to TRBD1. Germline trimming cut 6 bases from V and 5 bases from J; bases unmatched to any gene: 6. This CDR3 region has 14 residues. Germline CDR1 and CDR2: MNHNS and SASEGT. CDR3 in amino acids: CASRGTGVRYGYTF. CDR3 nucleotides: TGTGCCAGCAGGGGGACAGGGGTTCGGTATGGCTACACCTTC.

CDR3 residues: CASSLLDRVGNQPQHF. CDR3 nucleotide sequence: TGTGCCAGCTCATTGCTGGACAGGGTCGGCAATCAGCCCCAGCATTTT. V is TRBV18 and J is TRBJ1-5, with 8 bases that match TRBD1. CDR1 is KGHSH, CDR2 LQKENI, per germline. The CDR3 covers 16 residues. J gave up 2 bases and V 5 bases, and 8 bases lay outside the gene matches.

In DNA form, the CDR3 reads TGTGCCAGCAGTTTAGGCAGGGGGCGGTCAGAGACCCAGTACTTC. This encodes CASSLGRGRSETQYF. J is TRBJ2-5 and V is TRBV28, with 8 positions matching TRBD1. Germline V gives CDR1 MDHEN, CDR2 SYDVKM. V shed 2 bases and J 4 bases; nucleotides not matched to a gene: 6. The CDR3 loop spans 15 amino acids.

This clone was seen more than once but under ten times. The CDR3 nucleotides are TGTGCTAGTGGTTTGGGGGAGTCCCTTGAAGCTTTCTTT. Protein sequence: CASGLGESLEAFF. V gene TRBV12-5 combines with J gene TRBJ1-1; D is uncertain. Between the trimmed V and J ends, which lost 1 base and 7 bases, there was a span of 10 bases. The CDR3 has 13 amino acids. CDR1 is LGHNT and CDR2 is FRNRAP in the germline V gene. The whole variable domain, filled in from reference TRBV12-5 and TRBJ1-1, reads DARVTQTPRHKVTEMGQEVTMRCQPILGHNTVFWYRQTMMQGLELLAYFRNRAPLDDSGMPKDRFSAEMPDATLATLKIQPSEPRDSAVYFCASGLGESLEAFFGQGTRLTVV.

The genes are TRBV14 and TRBJ1-3; D is ambiguous. Trimming shortened V by 5 bases and J by 0 bases, and 5 bases separated the two germline ends. Germline V gene data show CDR1 as SGHDN and CDR2 as FVKESK. The CDR3 covers 13 residues. CDR3 bases: TGTGCCAGCAGCGTTAACTCTGGAAACACCATATATTTT. Translating it yields CASSVNSGNTIYF. The full variable domain, completed using reference TRBV14 and TRBJ1-3, is EAGVTQFPSHSVIEKGQTVTLRCDPISGHDNLYWYRRVMGKEIKFLLHFVKESKQDESGMPNNRFLAERTGGTYSTLKVQPAELEDSGVYFCASSVNSGNTIYFGEGSWLTVV.

The gene calls are TRBV7-3 and TRBJ2-7; unclear D gene. Germline CDR1 is SGHTA and CDR2 is FQGTGA. The CDR3 length is 14 residues. V lost 1 base and J 5 bases, leaving 12 bases between the germline ends. The CDR3 is CASSLNPGVHEQYF. The DNA of the CDR3 is TGTGCCAGCAGCTTAAACCCGGGTGTCCACGAGCAGTACTTC.

This sequence joins TRBV19 and TRBJ1-2; no clear D. The CDR3 has 13 residues. V gave up 3 bases and J gave up 5 bases, with 10 bases separating them. Germline loops: CDR1 LNHDA, CDR2 SQIVND (reference sequence). The CDR3 loop reads CASSIKVSYGYTF. CDR3 DNA: TGTGCCAGTAGTATTAAGGTCTCTTATGGCTACACCTTC. Filled out from reference TRBV19 and TRBJ1-2, the complete variable domain reads DGGITQSPKYLFRKEGQNVTLSCEQNLNHDAMYWYRQDPGQGLRLIYYSQIVNDFQKGDIAEGYSVSREKKESFPLTVTSAQKNPTAFYLCASSIKVSYGYTFGSGTRLTVV.

The chain joins TRBV30 to TRBJ1-1, with a tentative D call TRBD1 (5 bases). Trimming removed 5 bases from V and 0 bases from J, with 10 bases in between. Per the germline V gene, CDR1 is GTSNPN and CDR2 is SVGIG (reference sequence). This CDR3 is built from 13 residues. The CDR3 sequence: CAWAGRVNTEAFF. The CDR3 bases are TGTGCCTGGGCGGGACGGGTGAACACTGAAGCTTTCTTT.